This T cell receptor beta chain was documented in a study of cytomegalovirus exposure and HLA in healthy donors. Study-wide results and caveats: It was approximately 150 TCR beta chains that were listed as cytomegalovirus-associated. A later analysis appeared to link common viral pathogens to several of the most significant clusters.

This clone was observed a few times. Its cognate antigen is unknown. Primers: 60 Vbeta forward and 13 Jbeta reverse. The table came from immunoSEQ multiplex PCR; TCRdb's copy has only in-frame clones and leaves some out. The repertoire holds some 110,000 clones, with roughly three fifths as singletons. The source is a woman in her thirties or forties in good health and CMV-seropositive. Sequenced: PBMCs.

The CDR3, as DNA: TGCGCCAGCAGCCCCGGACTAGCGGGACACACAGATACGCAGTATTTT. This gives the protein CASSPGLAGHTDTQYF. The V and J genes are TRBV4-1 and TRBJ2-3, with TRBD2 matching 12 bases. V shed 4 bases, J shed 2 bases, and the junction held 4 bases outside the gene matches. The germline V gene has CDR1 MGHRA and CDR2 YSYEKL. The CDR3 is made up of 16 amino acids.